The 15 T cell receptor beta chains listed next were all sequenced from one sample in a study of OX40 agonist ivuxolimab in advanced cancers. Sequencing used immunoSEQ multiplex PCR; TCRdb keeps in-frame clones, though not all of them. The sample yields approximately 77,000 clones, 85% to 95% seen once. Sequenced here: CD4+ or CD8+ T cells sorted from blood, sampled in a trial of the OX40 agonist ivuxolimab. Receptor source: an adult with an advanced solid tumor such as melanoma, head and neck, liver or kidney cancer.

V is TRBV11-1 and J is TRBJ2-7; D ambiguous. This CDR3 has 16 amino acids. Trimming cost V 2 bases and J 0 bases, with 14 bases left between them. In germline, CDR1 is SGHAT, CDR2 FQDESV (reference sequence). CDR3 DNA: TGTGCCAGCAGCTTACATATCAACCCGAGCTCCTACGAGCAGTACTTC. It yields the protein CASSLHINPSSYEQYF.

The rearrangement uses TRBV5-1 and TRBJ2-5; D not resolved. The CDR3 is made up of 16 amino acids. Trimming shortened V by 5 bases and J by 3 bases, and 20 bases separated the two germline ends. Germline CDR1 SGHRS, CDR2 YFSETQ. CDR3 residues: CASSSIVGYLEETQYF. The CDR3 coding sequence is TGCGCCAGCAGTTCTATAGTAGGCTATCTAGAAGAGACCCAGTACTTC.

DNA for the CDR3: TGTGCCAGCAGCTCCGGGACCACAGATACGCAGTATTTT. This translates into CASSSGTTDTQYF. The chain carries TRBV13 and TRBJ2-3; the D gene could be TRBD1 or TRBD2 (5 bases each). The CDR3 totals 13 residues. Germline V gene lookup returns CDR1 PRHDT and CDR2 FYEKMQ (reference sequence). Trimming removed 4 bases from V and 2 bases from J, with 7 bases in between.

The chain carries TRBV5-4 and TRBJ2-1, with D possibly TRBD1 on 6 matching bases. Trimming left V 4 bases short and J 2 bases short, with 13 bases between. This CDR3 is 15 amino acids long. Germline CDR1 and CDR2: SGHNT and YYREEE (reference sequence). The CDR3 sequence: CASSAGQPPYNEQFF. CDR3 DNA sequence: TGTGCCAGCAGCGCAGGACAGCCCCCCTACAATGAGCAGTTCTTC.

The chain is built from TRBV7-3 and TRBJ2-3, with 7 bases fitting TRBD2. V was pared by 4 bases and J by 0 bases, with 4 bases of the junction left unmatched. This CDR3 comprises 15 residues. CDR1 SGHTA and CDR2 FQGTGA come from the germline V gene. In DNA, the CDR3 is TGTGCCAGCAGCTCTAGCGGAGCTAGCACAGATACGCAGTATTTT. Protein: CASSSSGASTDTQYF.

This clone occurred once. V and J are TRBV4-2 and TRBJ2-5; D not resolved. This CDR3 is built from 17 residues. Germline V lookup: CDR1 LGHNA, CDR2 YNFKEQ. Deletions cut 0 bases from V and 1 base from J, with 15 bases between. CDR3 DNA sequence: TGTGCCAGCAGCCAAGATTTGGCGGTAAAGTCCCAAGAGACCCAGTACTTC. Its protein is CASSQDLAVKSQETQYF.

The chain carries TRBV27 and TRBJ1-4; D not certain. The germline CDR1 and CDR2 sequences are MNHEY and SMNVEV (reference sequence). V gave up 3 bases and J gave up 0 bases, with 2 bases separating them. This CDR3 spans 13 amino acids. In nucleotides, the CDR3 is TGTGCCAGCAGTTTTACAACTAATGAAAAACTGTTTTTT. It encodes CASSFTTNEKLFF.

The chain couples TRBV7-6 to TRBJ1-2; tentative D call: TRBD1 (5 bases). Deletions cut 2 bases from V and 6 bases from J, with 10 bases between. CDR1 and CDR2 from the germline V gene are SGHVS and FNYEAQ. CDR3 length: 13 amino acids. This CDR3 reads CASSLSGGDGYTF. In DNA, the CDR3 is TGTGCCAGCAGCTTATCCGGGGGGGATGGCTACACCTTC. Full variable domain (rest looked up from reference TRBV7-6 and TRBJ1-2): GAGVSQSPRYKVTKRGQDVALRCDPISGHVSLYWYRQALGQGPEFLTYFNYEAQQDKSGLPNDRFSAERPEGSISTLTIQRTEQRDSAMYRCASSLSGGDGYTFGSGTRLTVV.

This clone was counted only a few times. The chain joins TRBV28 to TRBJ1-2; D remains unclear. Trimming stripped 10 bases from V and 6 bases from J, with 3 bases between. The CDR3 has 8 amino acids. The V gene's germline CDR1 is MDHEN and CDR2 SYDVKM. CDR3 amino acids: CAINGYTF. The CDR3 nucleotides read TGTGCCATCAATGGCTACACCTTC.

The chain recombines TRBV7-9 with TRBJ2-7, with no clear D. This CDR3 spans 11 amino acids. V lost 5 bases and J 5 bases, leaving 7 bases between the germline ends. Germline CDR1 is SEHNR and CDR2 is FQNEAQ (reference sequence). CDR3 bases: TGTGCCAGCAGCCAAAAGAACGAGCAGTACTTC. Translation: CASSQKNEQYF.

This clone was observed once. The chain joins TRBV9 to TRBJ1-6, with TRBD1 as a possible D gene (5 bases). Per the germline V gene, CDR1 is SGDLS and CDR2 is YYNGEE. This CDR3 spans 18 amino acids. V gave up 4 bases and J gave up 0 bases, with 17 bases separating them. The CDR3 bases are TGTGCCAGCAGCCCCGAGGGGCAGGTTAGCTCCTATAATTCACCCCTCCACTTT. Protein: CASSPEGQVSSYNSPLHF.

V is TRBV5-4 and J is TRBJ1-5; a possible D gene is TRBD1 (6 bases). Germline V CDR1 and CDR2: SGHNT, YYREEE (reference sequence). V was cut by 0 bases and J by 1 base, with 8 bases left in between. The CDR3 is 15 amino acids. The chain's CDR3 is CASSLGGQSNQPQHF. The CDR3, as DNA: TGTGCCAGCAGCTTGGGTGGACAGAGCAATCAGCCCCAGCATTTT. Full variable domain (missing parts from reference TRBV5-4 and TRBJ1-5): ETGVTQSPTHLIKTRGQQVTLRCSSQSGHNTVSWYQQALGQGPQFIFQYYREEENGRGNFPPRFSGLQFPNYSSELNVNALELDDSALYLCASSLGGQSNQPQHFGDGTRLSIL.

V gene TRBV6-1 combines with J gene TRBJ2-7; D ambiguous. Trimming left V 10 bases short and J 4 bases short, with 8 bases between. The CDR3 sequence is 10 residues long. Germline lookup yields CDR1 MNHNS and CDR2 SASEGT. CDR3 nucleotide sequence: TGTGCCATCTACGGGTACGAGCAGTACTTC. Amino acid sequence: CAIYGYEQYF.

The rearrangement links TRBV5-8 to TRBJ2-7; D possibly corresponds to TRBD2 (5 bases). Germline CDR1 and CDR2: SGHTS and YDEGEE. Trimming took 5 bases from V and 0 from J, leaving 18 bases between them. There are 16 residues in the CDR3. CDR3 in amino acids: CASSFTGWTYSYEQYF. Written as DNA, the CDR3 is TGTGCCAGCAGTTTCACCGGGTGGACTTACTCCTACGAGCAGTACTTC.

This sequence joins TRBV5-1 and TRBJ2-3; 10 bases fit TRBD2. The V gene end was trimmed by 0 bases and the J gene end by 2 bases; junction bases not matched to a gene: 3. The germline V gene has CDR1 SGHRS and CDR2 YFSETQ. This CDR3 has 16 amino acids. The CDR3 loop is CASSLASGGPTDTQYF. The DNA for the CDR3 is TGCGCCAGCAGCTTGGCTAGCGGGGGCCCCACAGATACGCAGTATTTT.